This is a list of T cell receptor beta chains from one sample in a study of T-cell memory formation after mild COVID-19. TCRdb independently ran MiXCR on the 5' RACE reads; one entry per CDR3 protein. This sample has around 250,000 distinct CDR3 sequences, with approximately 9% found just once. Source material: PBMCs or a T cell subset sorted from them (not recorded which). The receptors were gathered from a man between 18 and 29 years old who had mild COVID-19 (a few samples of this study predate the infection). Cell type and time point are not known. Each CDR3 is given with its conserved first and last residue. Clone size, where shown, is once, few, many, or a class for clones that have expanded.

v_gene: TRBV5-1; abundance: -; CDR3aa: CASSSLSVGNTEAFF
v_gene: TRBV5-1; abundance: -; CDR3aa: CASRLAGGTVNEQFF
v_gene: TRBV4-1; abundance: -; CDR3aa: CASSHLGRGGRADTQYF
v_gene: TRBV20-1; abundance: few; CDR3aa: CSVRGLDTQYF
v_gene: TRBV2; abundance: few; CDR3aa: CASRQGSSGANVLTF
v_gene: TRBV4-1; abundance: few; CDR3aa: CASSQFQADTQYF
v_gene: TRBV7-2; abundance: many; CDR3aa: CASSFTGGSYEQYF
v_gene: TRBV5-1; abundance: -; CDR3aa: CASSLGGGITEAFF
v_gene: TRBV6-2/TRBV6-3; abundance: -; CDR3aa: CASSPTRREAFF
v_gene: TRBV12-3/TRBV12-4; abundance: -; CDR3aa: CASGIRGNYGYTF
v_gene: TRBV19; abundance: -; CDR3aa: CASTRRRTDTQYF
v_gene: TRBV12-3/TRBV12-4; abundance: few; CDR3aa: CASSSEPGEQYF
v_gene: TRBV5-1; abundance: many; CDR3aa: CASSRDRAETQYF
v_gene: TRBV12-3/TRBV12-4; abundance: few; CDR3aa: CASGTEGADTQYF
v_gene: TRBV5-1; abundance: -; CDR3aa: CASTLWGQLNSPLHF
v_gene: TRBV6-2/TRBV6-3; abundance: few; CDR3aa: CASSYDYLTDTQYF
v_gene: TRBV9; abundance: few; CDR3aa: CASSATINREQYF
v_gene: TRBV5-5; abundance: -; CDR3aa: CASSVGESTDFYGYTF
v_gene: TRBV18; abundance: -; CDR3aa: CASSPLQTGSPGSGANVLTF
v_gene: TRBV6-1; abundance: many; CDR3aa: CASRGVYEQYF
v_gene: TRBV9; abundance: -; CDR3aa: CASSATGLARETQYF
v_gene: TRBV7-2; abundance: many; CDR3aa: CASSLVVGLEQYF
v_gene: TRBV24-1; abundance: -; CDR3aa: CATSEPLADTQYF
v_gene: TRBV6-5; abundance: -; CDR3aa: CASKRDPGGEQFF
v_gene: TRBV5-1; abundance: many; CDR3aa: CASSFGPQGEGSYEQYF
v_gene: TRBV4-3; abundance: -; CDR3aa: CASSQAWGGSSYEQYF
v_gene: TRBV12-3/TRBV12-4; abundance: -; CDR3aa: CASSWGAADTQYF
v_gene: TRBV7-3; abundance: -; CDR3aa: CASSLGGSDTEAFF
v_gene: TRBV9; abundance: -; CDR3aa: CASSAPVPGDGTEAFF
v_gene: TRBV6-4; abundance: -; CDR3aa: CASRRTPNEKLFF
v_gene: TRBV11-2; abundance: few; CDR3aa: CASSALKQGRYGYTF
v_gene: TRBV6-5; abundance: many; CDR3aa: CASRPTLAGPQETQYF
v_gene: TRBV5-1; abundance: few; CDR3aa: CASSLSGGLDQETQYF
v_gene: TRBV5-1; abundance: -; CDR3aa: CASSSYGGNQPQHF
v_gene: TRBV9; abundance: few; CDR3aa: CASSVVAPPDTQYF
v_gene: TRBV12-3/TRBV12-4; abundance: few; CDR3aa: CASSLSGQGENTQYF
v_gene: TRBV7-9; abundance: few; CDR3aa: CASSLGGTAGSSSGYTF
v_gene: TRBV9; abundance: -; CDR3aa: CASSVGGGGGSTDTQYF
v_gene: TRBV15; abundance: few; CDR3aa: CATSRLTSRIGGETQYF
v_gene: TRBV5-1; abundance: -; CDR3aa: CASSYGSGPEAFF
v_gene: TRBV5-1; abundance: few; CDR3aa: CASSIQGSYNEQFF